Presented here are 17 T cell receptor beta chains from one specimen sequenced in a study of blood T cell repertoires in COVID-19. Data came from immunoSEQ multiplex PCR; TCRdb stores just in-frame clones and leaves some out. The sample contains 300,000 to 350,000 clones, roughly 89% of which appear only once. Material for sequencing was PBMCs or T cells enriched from blood (not recorded which). These receptors were collected from a woman aged 18-29 years with acute COVID-19.

This CDR3 is CATLPTGTGGEGREKLFF. The DNA of the CDR3 is TGTGCCACCCTACCAACCGGGACAGGGGGCGAGGGAAGAGAAAAACTGTTTTTT. This chain connects TRBV27 to TRBJ1-4; 12 bases align to TRBD1. The germline V gene encodes CDR1 MNHEY and CDR2 SMNVEV (reference sequence). The junction had 20 bases not matched to a gene; V was cut back by 10 bases and J by 8 bases. This CDR3 has 18 amino acids.

The V gene is TRBV12-3 or TRBV12-4, the J gene TRBJ1-1; D gene uncertain. The germline V and J ends were trimmed by 6 bases and 4 bases, with 12 bases remaining between them. This CDR3 has 13 residues. CDR3 nucleotide sequence: TGTGCCAGCAGCCCACGGGAACCCACTGAAGCTTTCTTT. Protein: CASSPREPTEAFF.

J is TRBJ1-4 and V is TRBV30; D is unresolved. The CDR3 has 15 amino acids. Trimming removed 2 bases from V and 8 bases from J, with 18 bases in between. The germline gives CDR1 GTSNPN, CDR2 SVGIG (reference sequence). CDR3 nucleotides: TGTGCCTGGAGTCTCTCAGGTGTCACTCGGGAAAAACTGTTTTTT. Encoded protein: CAWSLSGVTREKLFF. Combining the CDR3 with reference TRBV30 and TRBJ1-4 gives the whole variable domain SQTIHQWPATLVQPVGSPLSLECTVEGTSNPNLYWYRQAAGRGLQLLFYSVGIGQISSEVPQNLSASRPQDRQFILSSKKLLLSDSGFYLCAWSLSGVTREKLFFGSGTQLSVL.

The chain is built from TRBV7-3 and TRBJ2-3; 8 positions match TRBD2. The ends lost 7 bases at V and 6 bases at J; junction bases unmatched: 9. CDR3 size: 14 residues. Looked up from germline, CDR1 is SGHTA and CDR2 is FQGTGA. CDR3 DNA sequence: TGTGCCAGCAAGCCAAACAGCGGGAGTGATACGCAGTATTTT. Amino acids: CASKPNSGSDTQYF.

The rearrangement uses TRBV9 and TRBJ2-1, with TRBD2 identical over 8 bases. Germline V lookup: CDR1 SGDLS, CDR2 YYNGEE. The CDR3 loop spans 16 amino acids. Trimming removed 0 bases from V and 4 bases from J; junction bases left unmatched: 6. CDR3 nucleotides: TGTGCCAGCAGCGTAGCGGGAGGGAGGCGATACAATGAGCAGTTCTTC. This translates into CASSVAGGRRYNEQFF.

The gene calls are TRBV24-1 and TRBJ2-1; 10 bases are shared with TRBD2. Germline V CDR1 and CDR2: KGHDR, SFDVKD. CDR3 length equals 18 residues. Losses at the gene ends were 2 bases for V and 6 bases for J; bases not matched to a gene: 12. The CDR3 loop is CATSDSLAGSLGGNEQFF. The CDR3 coding sequence is TGTGCCACCAGTGATTCACTAGCGGGATCGCTGGGGGGCAATGAGCAGTTCTTC.

This chain links TRBV25-1 with TRBJ2-5; the D gene is possibly TRBD2 (5 bases). Germline V gene data show CDR1 as MGHDK and CDR2 as SYGVNS. The V end lost 0 bases, the J end lost 2 bases, and 10 bases lay between the germline ends. This CDR3 contains 15 residues. The DNA of the CDR3 is TGTGCCAGCAGTGAATATATCGGGATTCAAGAGACCCAGTACTTC. It specifies CASSEYIGIQETQYF. Using reference TRBV25-1 and TRBJ2-5 for the parts outside the CDR3, the full variable domain is EADIYQTPRYLVIGTGKKITLECSQTMGHDKMYWYQQDPGMELHLIHYSYGVNSTEKGDLSSESTVSRIRTEHFPLTLESARPSHTSQYLCASSEYIGIQETQYFGPGTRLLVL.

DNA of the CDR3: TGTGCCAGCAGTTTAGAGGGCCTAGTCCCTTACTCCTACGAGCAGTACTTC. As protein: CASSLEGLVPYSYEQYF. The rearrangement joins TRBV28 to TRBJ2-7; tentative D call: TRBD2 (5 bases). The CDR3 has 17 amino acids. CDR1 and CDR2 (germline): MDHEN, SYDVKM. V dropped 2 bases and J dropped 0 bases, with 17 bases sitting between them.

The chain joins TRBV19 to TRBJ2-2; 10 bases line up with TRBD2. Trimming cost V 4 bases and J 7 bases; bases outside gene matches: 6. This CDR3 spans 15 amino acids. Germline V lookup: CDR1 LNHDA, CDR2 SQIVND (reference sequence). The CDR3 coding sequence is TGTGCCAGTAGTACCCAGGGACTAGCGTTCGGGGAGCTGTTTTTT. Protein product: CASSTQGLAFGELFF.

This sequence joins TRBV18 and TRBJ2-4; D might be TRBD1 (6 bases). V shed 1 base and J shed 0 bases, with 16 bases lying between them. The germline V gene encodes CDR1 KGHSH and CDR2 LQKENI. The CDR3 loop spans 18 amino acids. The CDR3 sequence: CASSPRQVTKLAKNIQYF. For the CDR3, the DNA is TGTGCCAGCTCACCACGACAGGTTACAAAGCTAGCCAAAAACATTCAGTACTTC.

The sample holds a few counts of this clone. V is TRBV10-2 and J is TRBJ1-2; 8 nucleotides line up with TRBD1. After removal of 6 bases from V and 8 bases from J, the junction contained 5 bases not matched to a gene. This CDR3 spans 12 amino acids. Germline CDR1 is WSHSY and CDR2 is SAAADI. CDR3 in DNA: TGCGCCAGCAGGGACCGGACAGGGGGCTACACCTTC. This translates into CASRDRTGGYTF.

Of note for this clone: Other nucleotide sequences in the sample specify the same CDR3. The gene calls are TRBV28 and TRBJ1-5; TRBD1 might be the D (6 bases). Germline V gene data show CDR1 as MDHEN and CDR2 as SYDVKM. The CDR3 loop spans 12 amino acids. Trimming took off 9 bases at V and 7 bases at J, with 13 bases between the two ends. The CDR3 bases are TGTGCCAGTTACAGGGTGGGCCAGCCCCAGCATTTT. Translation: CASYRVGQPQHF.

The chain links TRBV7-9 to TRBJ1-1; D gene unclear. Trimming pared 7 bases from V and 0 bases from J, leaving 24 bases between. This CDR3 has 18 residues. Germline V gene data show CDR1 as SEHNR and CDR2 as FQNEAQ (reference sequence). The CDR3 DNA sequence: TGTGCCAGCACCCCTTCCGGGATAGGGAGCGGAGTGAACACTGAAGCTTTCTTT. This gives the protein CASTPSGIGSGVNTEAFF.

The chain employs TRBV28 and TRBJ1-5, with 9 bases lining up with TRBD1. The CDR3 runs to 15 residues. The V gene's germline CDR1 is MDHEN and CDR2 SYDVKM. With 4 bases clipped from V and 4 bases from J, the junction kept 5 bases outside the gene matches. Here the CDR3 DNA reads TGTGCCAGCAGTTCCATCGGGACAGGGAATCAGCCCCAGCATTTT. Encoded protein: CASSSIGTGNQPQHF.

The chain couples TRBV5-1 to TRBJ2-7; D is perhaps TRBD2 (6 bases). The V end lost 0 bases, the J end lost 0 bases, and 10 bases lay between the germline ends. The CDR3 is made up of 15 amino acids. Germline CDR1 SGHRS, CDR2 YFSETQ. The CDR3 region is CASSLGAGSSYEQYF. The CDR3, as DNA: TGCGCCAGCAGCTTGGGAGCGGGCAGCTCCTACGAGCAGTACTTC.

This CDR3 is CASSPSAAPSGTEAFF. CDR3 nucleotides: TGTGCCAGCAGTCCTAGCGCGGCCCCCTCCGGCACTGAAGCTTTCTTT. This chain links TRBV28 with TRBJ1-1; D not resolved. With 5 bases removed from V and 4 bases from J, the gap between germline ends came to 20 bases. The CDR3 contains 16 residues. CDR1 and CDR2 from the germline V gene are MDHEN and SYDVKM.

The chain combines TRBV5-6 with TRBJ1-6, with TRBD1 identical over 7 bases. There are 19 residues in the CDR3. Trimming cost V 4 bases and J 2 bases; bases outside gene matches: 15. Germline CDR1 SGHDT, CDR2 YYEEEE. The DNA for the CDR3 is TGTGCCAGCAGCCACATCCCGGTCGACAGGGACGCCTATAATTCACCCCTCCACTTT. Translation: CASSHIPVDRDAYNSPLHF. Looking up the rest from reference TRBV5-6 and TRBJ1-6 gives the full variable domain: DAGVTQSPTHLIKTRGQQVTLRCSPKSGHDTVSWYQQALGQGPQFIFQYYEEEERQRGNFPDRFSGHQFPNYSSELNVNALLLGDSALYLCASSHIPVDRDAYNSPLHFGNGTRLTVT.